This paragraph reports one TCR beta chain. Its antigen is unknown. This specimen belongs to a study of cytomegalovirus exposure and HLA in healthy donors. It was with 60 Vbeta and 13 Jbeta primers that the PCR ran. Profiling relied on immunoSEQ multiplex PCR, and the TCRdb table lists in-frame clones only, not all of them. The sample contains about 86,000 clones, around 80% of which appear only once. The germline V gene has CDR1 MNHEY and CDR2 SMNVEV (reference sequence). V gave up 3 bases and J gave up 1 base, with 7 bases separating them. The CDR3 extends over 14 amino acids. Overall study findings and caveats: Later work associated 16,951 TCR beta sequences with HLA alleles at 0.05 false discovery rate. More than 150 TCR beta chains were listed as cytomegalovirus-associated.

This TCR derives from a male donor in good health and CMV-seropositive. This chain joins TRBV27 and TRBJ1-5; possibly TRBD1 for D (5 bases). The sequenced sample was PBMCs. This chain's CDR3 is CASSLGLSNQPQHF. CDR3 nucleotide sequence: TGTGCCAGCAGTTTGGGACTAAGCAATCAGCCCCAGCATTTT.